Sequencing of this T cell receptor beta chain was carried out in a study of cytomegalovirus exposure and HLA in healthy donors. About the research overall: Caucasian-associated ancestry cluster membership applied to around 80% of 398 genotyped donors.

This CDR3 has 14 residues. V shed 4 bases, J shed 7 bases, and the junction held 3 bases outside the gene matches. Germline lookup yields CDR1 SNHLY and CDR2 FYNNEI. The study, taken as a whole, reports: It was shown in a later analysis that HLA-associated TCR beta chains were more clonally expanded than other, equally common chains. In a later analysis, an Asian-associated ancestry cluster reportedly showed fewer N-insertions than the roughly 730-donor mean.

In the case of this clone: Antigen: not known.

The PCR used 60 Vbeta and 13 Jbeta primers. Some clones are missing from TCRdb's copy, which holds only in-frame ones; the method was immunoSEQ multiplex PCR. The sample includes 130,000 or so clones, about 8.5% of them seen just once. This TCR derives from a man aged 35 to 55 in good health and CMV-seronegative. This sequence joins TRBV2 and TRBJ2-1, with 11 bases fitting TRBD1. The source material was PBMCs. CDR3 DNA sequence: TGTGCCAGCAGTGCCGGGACAGGGGGTAATGAGCAGTTCTTC. This codes for CASSAGTGGNEQFF.